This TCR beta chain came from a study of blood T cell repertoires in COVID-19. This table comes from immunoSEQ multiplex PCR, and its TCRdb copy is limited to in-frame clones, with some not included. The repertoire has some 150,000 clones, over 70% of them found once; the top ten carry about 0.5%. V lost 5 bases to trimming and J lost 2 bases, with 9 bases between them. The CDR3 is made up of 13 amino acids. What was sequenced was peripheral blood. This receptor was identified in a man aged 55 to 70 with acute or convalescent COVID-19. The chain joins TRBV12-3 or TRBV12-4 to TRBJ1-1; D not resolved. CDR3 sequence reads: CASSPGLNTEAFF. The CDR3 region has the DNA TGTGCCAGCAGTCCTGGACTCAACACTGAAGCTTTCTTT.